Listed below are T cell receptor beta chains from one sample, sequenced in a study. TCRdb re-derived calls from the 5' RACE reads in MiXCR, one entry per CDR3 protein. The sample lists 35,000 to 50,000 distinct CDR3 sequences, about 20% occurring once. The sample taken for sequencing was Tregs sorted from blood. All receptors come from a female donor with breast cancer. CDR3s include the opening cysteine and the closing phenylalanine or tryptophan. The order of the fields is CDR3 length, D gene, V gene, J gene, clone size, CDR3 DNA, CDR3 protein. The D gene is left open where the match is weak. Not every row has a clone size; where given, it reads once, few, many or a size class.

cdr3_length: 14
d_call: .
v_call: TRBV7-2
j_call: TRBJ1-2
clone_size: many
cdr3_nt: TGTGCCAGCAGCTTAGGCCGATATAACTTCGGCTACACCTTC
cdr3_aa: CASSLGRYNFGYTF

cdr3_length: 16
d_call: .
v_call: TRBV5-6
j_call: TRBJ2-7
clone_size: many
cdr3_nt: TGTGCCAGCAGCGCGGCACCTGGAGGGCCAGAGACCGAGCAGTACTTC
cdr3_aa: CASSAAPGGPETEQYF

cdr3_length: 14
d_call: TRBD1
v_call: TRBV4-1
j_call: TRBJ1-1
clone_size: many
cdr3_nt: TGCGCCAGCAGCCACCGACAGGGGGTATCTGAAGCTTTCTTT
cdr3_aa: CASSHRQGVSEAFF

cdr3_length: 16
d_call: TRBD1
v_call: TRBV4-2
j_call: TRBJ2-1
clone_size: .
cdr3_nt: TGTGCCAGCAGCCAAGATTGGGCAGGGGGAGAGAATGAGCAGTTCTTC
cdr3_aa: CASSQDWAGGENEQFF

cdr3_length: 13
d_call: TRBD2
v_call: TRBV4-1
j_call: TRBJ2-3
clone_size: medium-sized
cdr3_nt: TGCGCCAGCAGCCAAGATTGGGGGACTAGTCGGTATTTT
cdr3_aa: CASSQDWGTSRYF

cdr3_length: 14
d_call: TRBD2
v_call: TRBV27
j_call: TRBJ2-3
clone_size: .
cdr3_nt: TGTGCCAGCAGTTTATTTCGGGGGGCAGATACGCAGTATTTT
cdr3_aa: CASSLFRGADTQYF

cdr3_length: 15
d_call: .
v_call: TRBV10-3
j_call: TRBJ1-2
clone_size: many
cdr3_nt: TGTGCCATCAGTGAGTCGAGAGGGGCTAACTATGGCTACACCTTC
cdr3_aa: CAISESRGANYGYTF

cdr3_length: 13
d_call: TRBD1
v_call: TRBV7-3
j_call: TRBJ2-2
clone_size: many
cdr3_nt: TGTGCCAGCAGCATGACAGGGACCGGGGAGCTGTTTTTT
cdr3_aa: CASSMTGTGELFF

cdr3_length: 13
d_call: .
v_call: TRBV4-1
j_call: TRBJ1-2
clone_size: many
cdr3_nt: TGCGCCAGCAGTTGGGGGCAGTCCTATGGCTACACCTTC
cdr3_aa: CASSWGQSYGYTF

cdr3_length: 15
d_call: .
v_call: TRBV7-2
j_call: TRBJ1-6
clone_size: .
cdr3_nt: TGTGCCAGCAGCTTACGTATCCGTTCCAATTCACCCCTCCACTTT
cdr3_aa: CASSLRIRSNSPLHF

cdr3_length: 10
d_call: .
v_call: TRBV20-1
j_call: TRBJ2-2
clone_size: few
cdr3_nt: TGCAGTGCTCTTACCGGGGAGCTGTTTTTT
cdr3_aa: CSALTGELFF

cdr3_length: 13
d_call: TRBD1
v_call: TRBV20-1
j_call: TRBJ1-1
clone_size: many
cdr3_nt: TGCAGTGCTAGAGGTCCAGGGGGCACTGAAGCTTTCTTT
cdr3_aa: CSARGPGGTEAFF

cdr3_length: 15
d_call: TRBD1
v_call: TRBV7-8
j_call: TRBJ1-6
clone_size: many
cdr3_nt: TGTGCCAGCAGCTCAGAGACAGGGGTGCGCTCACCCCTCCACTTT
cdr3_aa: CASSSETGVRSPLHF

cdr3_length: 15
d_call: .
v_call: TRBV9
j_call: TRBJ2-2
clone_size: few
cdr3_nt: TGTGCCAGCAGCCCGATGAGACAGAACACCGGGGAGCTGTTTTTT
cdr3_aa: CASSPMRQNTGELFF

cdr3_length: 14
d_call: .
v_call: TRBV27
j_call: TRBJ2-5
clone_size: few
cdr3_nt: TGTGCCAGCAGTTTATCCCCAGGGACAGAGACCCAGTACTTC
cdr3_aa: CASSLSPGTETQYF

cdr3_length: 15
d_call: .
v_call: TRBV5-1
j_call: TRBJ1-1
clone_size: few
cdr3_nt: TGCGCCAGCAGCTTGGATCCAGGGATAGGGACTGAAGCTTTCTTT
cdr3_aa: CASSLDPGIGTEAFF

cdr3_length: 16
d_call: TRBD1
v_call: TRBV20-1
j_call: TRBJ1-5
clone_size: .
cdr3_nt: TGCAGTGCTAGAGATCAAGGGGGGACAGAAGAACAGCCCCAGCATTTT
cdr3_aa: CSARDQGGTEEQPQHF